The sample holds a few counts of the clone carrying this T cell receptor (beta chain). This sample stems from a study of blood T cell repertoires in COVID-19. Trimming pared 5 bases from V and 2 bases from J, leaving 13 bases between. Germline CDR1 is MNHEY and CDR2 is SMNVEV (reference sequence). CDR3 length equals 14 residues. The protocol was immunoSEQ multiplex PCR, while the TCRdb copy is restricted to in-frame clones and leaves out a portion. The repertoire holds a few hundred thousand clones, around 91% seen once, with 1% in the top ten. The rearrangement uses TRBV27 and TRBJ2-7; D remains ambiguous. This clonotype originated in a man between 18 and 29 years old who had recovered from COVID-19. The sequencing sample was made of PBMCs or T cells enriched from blood (not recorded which). CDR3: CASSLNPGAYEQYF. Here the CDR3 DNA reads TGTGCCAGCAGTCTCAACCCCGGAGCCTACGAGCAGTACTTC.